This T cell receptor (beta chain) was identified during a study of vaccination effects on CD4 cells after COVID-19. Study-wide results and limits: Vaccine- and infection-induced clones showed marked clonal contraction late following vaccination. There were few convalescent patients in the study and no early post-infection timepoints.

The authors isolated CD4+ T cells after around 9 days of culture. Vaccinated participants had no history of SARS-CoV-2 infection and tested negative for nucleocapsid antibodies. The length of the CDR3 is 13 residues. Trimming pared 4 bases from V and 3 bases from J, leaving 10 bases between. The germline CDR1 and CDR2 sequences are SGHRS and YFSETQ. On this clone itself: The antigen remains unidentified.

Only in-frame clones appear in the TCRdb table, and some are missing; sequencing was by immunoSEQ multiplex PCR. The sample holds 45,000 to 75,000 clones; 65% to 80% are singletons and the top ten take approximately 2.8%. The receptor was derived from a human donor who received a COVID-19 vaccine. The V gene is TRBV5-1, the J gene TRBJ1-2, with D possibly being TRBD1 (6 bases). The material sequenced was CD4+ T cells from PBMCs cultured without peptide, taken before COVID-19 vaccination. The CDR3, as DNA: TGCGCCAGCAGCCTCCGACAGGACTATGGCTACACCTTC. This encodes CASSLRQDYGYTF.